This TCR beta chain came from a study of cytomegalovirus exposure and HLA in healthy donors. Germline CDR1 reads SGHTA; CDR2 reads FQGNSA. This CDR3 contains 13 residues. Trimming at V came to 5 bases and at J to 5 bases, leaving 5 bases not matched to a gene. It was with 60 Vbeta and 13 Jbeta primers that the PCR ran. Generated by immunoSEQ multiplex PCR, the TCRdb table keeps only in-frame clones and is missing some. The sample lists some 180,000 clones; around 90% were seen once. What was sequenced was PBMCs. V is TRBV7-2 and J is TRBJ1-2; 7 bases are shared with TRBD1. This clonotype was obtained from a boy aged 2 to 10 in good health and CMV-seronegative. CDR3 region: CASSRTGYYGYTF. For the CDR3, the DNA is TGTGCCAGCAGCCGGACAGGATATTATGGCTACACCTTC. Full variable domain (rest looked up from reference TRBV7-2 and TRBJ1-2): GAGVSQSPSNKVTEKGKDVELRCDPISGHTALYWYRQSLGQGLEFLIYFQGNSAPDKSGLPSDRFSAERTGGSVSTLTIQRTQQEDSAVYLCASSRTGYYGYTFGSGTRLTVV.